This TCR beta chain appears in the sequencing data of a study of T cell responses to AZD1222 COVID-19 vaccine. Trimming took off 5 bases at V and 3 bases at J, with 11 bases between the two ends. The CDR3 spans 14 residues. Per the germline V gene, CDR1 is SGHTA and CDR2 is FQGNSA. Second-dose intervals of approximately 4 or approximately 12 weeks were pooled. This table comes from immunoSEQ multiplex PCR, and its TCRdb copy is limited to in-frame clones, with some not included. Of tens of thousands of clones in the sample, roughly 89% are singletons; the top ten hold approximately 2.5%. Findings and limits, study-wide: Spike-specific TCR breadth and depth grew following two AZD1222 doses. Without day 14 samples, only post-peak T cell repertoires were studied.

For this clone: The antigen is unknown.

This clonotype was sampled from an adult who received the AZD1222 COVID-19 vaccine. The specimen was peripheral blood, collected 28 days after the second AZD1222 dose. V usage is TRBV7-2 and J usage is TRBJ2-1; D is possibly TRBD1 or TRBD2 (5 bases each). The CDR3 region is CASSPAGSYNEQFF. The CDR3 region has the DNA TGTGCCAGCAGCCCAGCAGGGAGCTACAATGAGCAGTTCTTC.